This T cell receptor (beta chain) was identified in a study of cytomegalovirus exposure and HLA in healthy donors. Study results and caveats: In a later analysis, TCR beta V- and J-gene trimming showed a link to a missense DCLRE1C variant. A later analysis by the authors found several of the most significant clusters apparently linked to common viral pathogens. Most of the TCR beta V segments (in an earlier analysis) were productive either about 87% or about 30% of the time.

With regard to this clone: Its specificity is unknown.

CDR1 and CDR2 (germline): LNHDA, SQIVND (reference sequence). The ends were cut back, 0 bases at V and 5 bases at J, with 19 bases in the middle. The CDR3 sequence is 17 residues long. In the PCR, 60 Vbeta and 13 Jbeta primers were used. The table came from immunoSEQ multiplex PCR; TCRdb's copy has only in-frame clones and leaves some out. The sample lists some 140,000 clones; 65% to 80% were seen once. The receptor was isolated from a man aged 40-49 years in good health and CMV-seronegative. Sequencing was carried out using PBMCs. The rearrangement links TRBV19 to TRBJ1-2; D perhaps matches TRBD1 (6 bases). CDR3 nucleotide sequence: TGTGCCAGTAGTATAGAAGCGGGGGGCAGGGGAAAATATGGCTACACCTTC. Its protein is CASSIEAGGRGKYGYTF.